This T cell receptor (beta chain) is from a study of patients and donors after allogeneic stem cell transplantation. TCRdb recomputed calls from the RT-PCR reads with MiXCR, one row per CDR3 protein. The profile shows fewer than 250,000 distinct CDR3 sequences, less than 15% of them singletons. The CDR3 is 14 amino acids. Germline V gene data show CDR1 as LNHDA and CDR2 as SQIVND (reference sequence). Trimming pared 5 bases from V and 2 bases from J, leaving 12 bases between. The sequence derives from a human donor who was either an allogeneic HSCT recipient or a stem cell or donor lymphocyte infusion donor (not recorded which). It is not recorded whose cells these are; they may come from a transplant donor. V and J are TRBV19 and TRBJ1-1, with D maybe TRBD1 (5 bases). The sequencing sample was made of blood, either unsorted or a sorted T cell fraction (not recorded which). The CDR3 sequence: CASSPGGLNTEAFF. For the CDR3, the DNA is TGTGCCAGTAGTCCCGGGGGATTAAACACTGAAGCTTTCTTT.